The sequence of this TCR beta chain was determined in a study of control samples from healthy donors and cancer patients. The V end was cut by 2 bases, the J end by 0 bases, with 9 bases between. The CDR3 extends over 15 amino acids. From germline, CDR1 is MNHEY and CDR2 SVGAGI. Repertoires were generated with immunoSEQ multiplex PCR, while TCRdb's copy carries only in-frame clones and drops some. Of some 76,000 clones listed, roughly 89% were seen once; the top ten hold roughly a tenth. This chain joins TRBV6-5 and TRBJ2-3; D unresolved. The sequencing input was PBMCs. The sequence derives from a woman in her forties or fifties with colorectal cancer. CDR3 bases: TGTGCCAGCAGTTACACCAGCTATAGCACAGATACGCAGTATTTT. Protein product: CASSYTSYSTDTQYF.